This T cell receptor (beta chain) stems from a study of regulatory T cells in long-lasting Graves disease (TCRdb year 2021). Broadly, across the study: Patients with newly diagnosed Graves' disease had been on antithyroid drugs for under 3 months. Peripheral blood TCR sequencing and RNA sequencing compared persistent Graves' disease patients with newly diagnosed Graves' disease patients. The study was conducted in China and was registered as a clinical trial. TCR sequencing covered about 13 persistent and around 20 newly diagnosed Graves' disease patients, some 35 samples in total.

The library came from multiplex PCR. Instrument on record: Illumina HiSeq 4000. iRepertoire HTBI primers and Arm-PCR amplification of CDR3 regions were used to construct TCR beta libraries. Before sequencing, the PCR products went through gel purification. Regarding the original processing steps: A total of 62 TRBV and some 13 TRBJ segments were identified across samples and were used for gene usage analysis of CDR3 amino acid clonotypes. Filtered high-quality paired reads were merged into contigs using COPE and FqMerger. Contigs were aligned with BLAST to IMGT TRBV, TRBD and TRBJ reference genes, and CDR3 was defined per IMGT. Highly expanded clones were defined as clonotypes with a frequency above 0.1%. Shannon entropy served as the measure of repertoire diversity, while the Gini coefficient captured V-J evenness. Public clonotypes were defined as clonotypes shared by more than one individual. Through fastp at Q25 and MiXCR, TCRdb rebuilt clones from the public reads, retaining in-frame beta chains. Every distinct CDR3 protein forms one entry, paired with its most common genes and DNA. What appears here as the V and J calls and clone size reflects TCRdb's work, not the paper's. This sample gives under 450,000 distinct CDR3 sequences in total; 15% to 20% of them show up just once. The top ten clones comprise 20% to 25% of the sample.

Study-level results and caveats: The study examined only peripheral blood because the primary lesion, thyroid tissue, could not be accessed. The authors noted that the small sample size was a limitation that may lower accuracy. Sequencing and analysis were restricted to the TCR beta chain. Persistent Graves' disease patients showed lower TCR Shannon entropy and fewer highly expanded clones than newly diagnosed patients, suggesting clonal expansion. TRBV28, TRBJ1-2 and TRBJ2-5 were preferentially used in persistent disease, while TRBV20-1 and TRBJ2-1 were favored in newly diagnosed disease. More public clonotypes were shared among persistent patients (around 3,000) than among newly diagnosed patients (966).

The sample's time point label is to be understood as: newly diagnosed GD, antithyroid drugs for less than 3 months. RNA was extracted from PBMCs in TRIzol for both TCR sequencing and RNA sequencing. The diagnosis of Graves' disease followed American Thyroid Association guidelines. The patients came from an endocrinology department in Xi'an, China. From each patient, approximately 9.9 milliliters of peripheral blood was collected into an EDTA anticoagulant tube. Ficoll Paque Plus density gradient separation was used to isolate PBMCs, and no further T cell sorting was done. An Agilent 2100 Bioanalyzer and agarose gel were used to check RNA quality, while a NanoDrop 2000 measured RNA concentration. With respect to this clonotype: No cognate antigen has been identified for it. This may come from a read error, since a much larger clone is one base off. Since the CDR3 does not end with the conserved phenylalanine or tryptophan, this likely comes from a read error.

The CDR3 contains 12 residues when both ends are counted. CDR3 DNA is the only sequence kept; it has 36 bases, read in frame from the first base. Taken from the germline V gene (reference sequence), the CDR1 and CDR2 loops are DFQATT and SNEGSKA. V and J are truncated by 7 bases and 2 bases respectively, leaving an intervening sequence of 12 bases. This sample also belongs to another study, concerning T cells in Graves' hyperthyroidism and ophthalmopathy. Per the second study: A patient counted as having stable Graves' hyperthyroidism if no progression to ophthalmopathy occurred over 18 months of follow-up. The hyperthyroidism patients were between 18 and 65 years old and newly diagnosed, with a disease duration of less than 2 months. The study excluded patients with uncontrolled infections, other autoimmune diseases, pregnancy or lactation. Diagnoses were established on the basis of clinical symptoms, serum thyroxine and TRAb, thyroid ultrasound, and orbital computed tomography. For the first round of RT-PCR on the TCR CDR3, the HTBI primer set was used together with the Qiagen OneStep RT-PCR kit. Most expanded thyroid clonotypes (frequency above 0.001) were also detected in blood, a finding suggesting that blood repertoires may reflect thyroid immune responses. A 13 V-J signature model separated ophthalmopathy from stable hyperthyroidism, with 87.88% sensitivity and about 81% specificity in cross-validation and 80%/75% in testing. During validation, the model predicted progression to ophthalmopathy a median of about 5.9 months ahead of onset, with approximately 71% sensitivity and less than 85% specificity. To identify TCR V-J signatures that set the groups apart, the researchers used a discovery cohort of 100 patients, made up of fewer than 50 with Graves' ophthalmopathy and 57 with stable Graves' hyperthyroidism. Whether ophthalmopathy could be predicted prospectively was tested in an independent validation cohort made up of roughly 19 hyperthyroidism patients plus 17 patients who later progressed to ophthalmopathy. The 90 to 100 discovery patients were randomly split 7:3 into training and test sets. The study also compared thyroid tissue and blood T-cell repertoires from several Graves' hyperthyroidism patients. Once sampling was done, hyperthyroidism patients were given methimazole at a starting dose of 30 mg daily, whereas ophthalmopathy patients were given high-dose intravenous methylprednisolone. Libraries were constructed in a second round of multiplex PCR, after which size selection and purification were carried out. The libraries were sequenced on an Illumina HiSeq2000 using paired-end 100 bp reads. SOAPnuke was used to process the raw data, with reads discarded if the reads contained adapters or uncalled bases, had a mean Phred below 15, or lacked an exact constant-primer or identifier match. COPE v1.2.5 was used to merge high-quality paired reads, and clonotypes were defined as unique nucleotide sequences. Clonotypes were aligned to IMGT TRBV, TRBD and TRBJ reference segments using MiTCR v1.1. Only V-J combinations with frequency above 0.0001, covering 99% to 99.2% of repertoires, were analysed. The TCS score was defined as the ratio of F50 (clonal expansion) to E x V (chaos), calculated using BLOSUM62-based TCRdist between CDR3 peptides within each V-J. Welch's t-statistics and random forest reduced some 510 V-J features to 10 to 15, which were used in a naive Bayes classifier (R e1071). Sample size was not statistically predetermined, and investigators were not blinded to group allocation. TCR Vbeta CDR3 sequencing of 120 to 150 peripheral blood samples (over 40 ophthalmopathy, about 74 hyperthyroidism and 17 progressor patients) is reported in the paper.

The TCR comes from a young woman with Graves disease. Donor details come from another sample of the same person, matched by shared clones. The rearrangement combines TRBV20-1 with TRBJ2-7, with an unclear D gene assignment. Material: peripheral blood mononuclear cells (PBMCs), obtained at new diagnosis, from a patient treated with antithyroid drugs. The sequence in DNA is TGCAGTGTTAAAGGAGTTGCCTACGAGCAGTACCTC. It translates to CSVKGVAYEQYL.